This T cell receptor (beta chain) is drawn from a study of cytomegalovirus exposure and HLA in healthy donors. About the study: There were around 100 million unique TCR beta sequences, drawn from 150 million to 200 million T cells, in an earlier analysis. The early release's HLA-typed donors yielded 80 million to 95 million unique TCRs.

The CDR3 extends over 15 amino acids. Trimming left V 4 bases short and J 1 base short, with 11 bases between. CDR1 is SGHVS and CDR2 is FNYEAQ in the germline V gene. Study-level findings and limits: In a later analysis, at a false discovery rate of 0.05, approximately 15,000 TCR beta sequences matched HLA alleles.

This clone was seen only a few times. Its antigen is undetermined. Use of 60 Vbeta and 13 Jbeta primers characterized the PCR. Sequenced by immunoSEQ multiplex PCR; TCRdb stores in-frame clones only, minus some. The profile shows more than 120,000 clones, 70% to 85% of them singletons. This rearrangement joins TRBV7-6 to TRBJ2-1, with a tentative D call TRBD2 (5 bases). This TCR was sampled from a male donor in good health and CMV-seronegative. What was sequenced was PBMCs. The CDR3 region has the DNA TGTGCCAGCAGCTCACGAACTAGTTCCTACAATGAGCAGTTCTTC. Translated: CASSSRTSSYNEQFF.